This TCR beta chain was captured by sequencing in a study of blood T cell repertoires in COVID-19 (dated by TCRdb to 2020 to 2022). About the study as a whole: Collaborator samples came from the United States, Italy and Spain and covered acute and convalescent phases of COVID-19. The samples were drawn from two sources: the first 160 participants of the ongoing ImmuneRACE study, and 1,000 to 1,500 subjects contributed by 6 global collaborators. The material from the prospective study consisted of cDNA or gDNA derived from T cells, B-cell-depleted T cells, or PBMCs. The sample metadata nearly always contained a de-identified subject ID, COVID-19 status, age in years and sex. HLA class I and class II types, where available, came from metadata supplied by the sample provider rather than from assay-based typing. The repertoires were released in a freely available public database meant as a resource for research on the immune response to SARS-CoV-2. The dataset comprised deeply sampled blood TCRbeta repertoires from subjects exposed to, actively infected with, or recovered from COVID-19.

TCRbeta CDR3 regions were amplified from genomic DNA using the immunoSEQ Assay, a bias-controlled multiplex PCR. The original pipeline was this. The number of nucleated cells in each sample was estimated by amplification of reference gene primers within the assay. To quantify the absolute abundance of each unique TCRbeta CDR3 rearrangement, sequence reads were collapsed and filtered. For each sample, productive Simpson clonality was calculated by taking the square root of Simpson's diversity index across productive rearrangements. TCRdb took over this immuneACCESS table, retaining in-frame rearrangements with V and J assigned. Such tables are incomplete; in checked studies, under half of the missing clones stem from an unresolved V gene, and the remainder is unexplained. Clone size and V and J calls were adopted from that table, with D and trimming inferred from the DNA. The sample profile shows 150,000 or so clones; around 84% of them were found once. Of the sample, around 0.63% falls within the top ten clones.

Paper-wide results and their limitations: Clinical and demographic metadata were provided uncurated, with the amount varying by source and participant.

From the cysteine up to the phenylalanine, the CDR3 has a length of 11 residues. CDR3 DNA is the only sequence kept; it has 33 bases, read in frame from the first base. The CDR1 and CDR2 encoded by the germline V gene (reference sequence) are DFQATT and SNEGSKA. V was cut back by 3 bases and J by 7 bases, leaving a gap of 9 bases between them. In Seattle, one collaborating source enrolled patients while the infection was active and tracked those patients longitudinally over the course of disease. Whole blood was collected in K2EDTA tubes by collaborating institutions according to the institutions' own protocols. For TCRbeta analysis, collaborators shipped samples as frozen whole blood, isolated PBMCs, or DNA extracted from either of those sample types. Turning to this clone: Its antigen remains unidentified. Base qualities are not provided; no much larger clone lies one nucleotide away.

The receptor chain draws on TRBV20-1 and TRBJ1-2; a tentative D match to TRBD1 spans 5 bases. The sequence came from a man between 60 and 75 years old with COVID-19, enrolled during active disease. The sequenced sample consisted of peripheral blood. The CDR3 reads as follows: CSASGQGGYTF. The DNA sequence reads TGCAGTGCTAGTGGTCAGGGTGGCTACACCTTC.